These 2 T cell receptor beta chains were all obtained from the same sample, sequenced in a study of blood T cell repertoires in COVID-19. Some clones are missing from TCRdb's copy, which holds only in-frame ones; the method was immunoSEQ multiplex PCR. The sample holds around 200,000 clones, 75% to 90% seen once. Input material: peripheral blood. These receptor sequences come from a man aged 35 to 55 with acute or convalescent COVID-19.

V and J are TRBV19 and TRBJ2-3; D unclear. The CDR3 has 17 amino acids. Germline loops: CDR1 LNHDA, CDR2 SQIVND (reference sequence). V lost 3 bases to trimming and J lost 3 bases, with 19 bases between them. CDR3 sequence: CASSIFLTYDTTDTQYF. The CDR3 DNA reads TGTGCCAGTAGTATCTTTCTCACCTACGATACTACAGATACGCAGTATTTT.

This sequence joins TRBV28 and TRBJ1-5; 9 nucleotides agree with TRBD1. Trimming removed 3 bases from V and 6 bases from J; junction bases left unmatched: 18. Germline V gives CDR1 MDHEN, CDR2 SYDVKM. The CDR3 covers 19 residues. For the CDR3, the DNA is TGTGCCAGCAGTTTGGTAATGGGACCGGGACAGGGATTCGGTCAGCCCCAGCATTTT. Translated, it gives CASSLVMGPGQGFGQPQHF.